Many counts were recorded for the clone carrying this T cell receptor (beta chain). This entry comes from a study of regulatory T cells in long-lasting Graves disease. Time point in this sample: newly diagnosed GD, antithyroid drugs for less than 3 months. RNA from PBMCs was the source of the TCR library. Combining iRepertoire HTBI primers with Arm-PCR of CDR3 regions, the authors built TCR beta libraries. Each CDR3 protein is one row after TCRdb ran MiXCR on the multiplex PCR reads. The data show over 500,000 distinct CDR3 sequences, 15% to 20% seen once. The data were also submitted as part of a second study, on T cells in Graves' hyperthyroidism and ophthalmopathy.

The input for sequencing was peripheral blood mononuclear cells (PBMCs), taken at new diagnosis, from a patient treated with antithyroid drugs. This sequence originates from a woman in her twenties or thirties with Graves disease.

This CDR3 is CSARAETNTEAFF. CDR3 DNA: TGCAGTGCTAGAGCCGAGACGAACACTGAAGCTTTCTTT. The chain uses TRBV20-1 and TRBJ1-1, with D hard to call. Trimming cost V 1 base and J 1 base, with 7 bases left between them. The CDR3 extends over 13 amino acids. Germline assignment: CDR1 DFQATT and CDR2 SNEGSKA (reference sequence).